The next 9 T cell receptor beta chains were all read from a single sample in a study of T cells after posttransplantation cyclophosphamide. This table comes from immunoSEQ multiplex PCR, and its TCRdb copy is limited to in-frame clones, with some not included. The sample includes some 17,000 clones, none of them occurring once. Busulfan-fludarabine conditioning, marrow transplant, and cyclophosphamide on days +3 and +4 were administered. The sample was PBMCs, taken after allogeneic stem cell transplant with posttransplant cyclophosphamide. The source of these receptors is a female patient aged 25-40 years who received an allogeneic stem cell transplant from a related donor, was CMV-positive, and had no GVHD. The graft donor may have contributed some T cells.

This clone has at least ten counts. CDR3: CASSLHQQETQYF. The DNA of the CDR3 is TGTGCCAGTAGTCTACACCAACAGGAGACCCAGTACTTC. This chain uses TRBV19 with TRBJ2-5; the D is unclear. CDR3 length: 13 residues. Trimming removed 5 bases from V and 5 bases from J, with 12 bases in between. CDR1 LNHDA and CDR2 SQIVND come from the germline V gene (reference sequence).

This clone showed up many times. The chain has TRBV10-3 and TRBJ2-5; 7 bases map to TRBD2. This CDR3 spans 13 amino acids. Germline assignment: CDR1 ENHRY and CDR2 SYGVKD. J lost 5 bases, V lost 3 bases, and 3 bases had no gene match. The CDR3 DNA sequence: TGTGCCATCAGTGATCAGGGAGGGGAGACCCAGTACTTC. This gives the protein CAISDQGGETQYF.

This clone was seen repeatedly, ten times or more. The CDR3 DNA sequence: TGTGCCAGCAGCTTAGTCTGGGGGCTAGCGGGCCCCTACGAGCAGTACTTC. Amino acid sequence: CASSLVWGLAGPYEQYF. The rearrangement links TRBV7-2 to TRBJ2-7; the match to TRBD2 covers 8 bases. This CDR3 comprises 17 residues. V gave up 1 base and J gave up 2 bases; unmatched junction bases: 10. Germline V gene data show CDR1 as SGHTA and CDR2 as FQGNSA.

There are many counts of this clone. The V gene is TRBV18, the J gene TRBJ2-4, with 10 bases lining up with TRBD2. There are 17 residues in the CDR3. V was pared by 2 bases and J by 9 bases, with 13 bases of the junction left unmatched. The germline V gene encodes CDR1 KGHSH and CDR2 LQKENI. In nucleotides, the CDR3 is TGTGCCAGCTCACCAATACCCGTCCTAGCGGGAGACAGCATTCAGTACTTC. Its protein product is CASSPIPVLAGDSIQYF.

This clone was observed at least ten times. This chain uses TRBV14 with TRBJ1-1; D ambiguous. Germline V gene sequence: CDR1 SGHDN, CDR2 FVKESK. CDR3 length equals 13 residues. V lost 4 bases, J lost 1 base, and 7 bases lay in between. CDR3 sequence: CASSPLANTEAFF. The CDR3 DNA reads TGTGCCAGCAGCCCCTTGGCGAACACTGAAGCTTTCTTT.

In DNA form, the CDR3 reads TGTGCCAGCAGTTACGGCAGGGAAGGTTACGAGCAGTACTTC. Protein product: CASSYGREGYEQYF. The chain couples TRBV6-5 to TRBJ2-5, with TRBD1 as a possible D gene (5 bases). The J call is doubtful: the DNA matches TRBJ2-7 better. Per the germline V gene, CDR1 is MNHEY and CDR2 is SVGAGI. This CDR3 is 14 amino acids long.

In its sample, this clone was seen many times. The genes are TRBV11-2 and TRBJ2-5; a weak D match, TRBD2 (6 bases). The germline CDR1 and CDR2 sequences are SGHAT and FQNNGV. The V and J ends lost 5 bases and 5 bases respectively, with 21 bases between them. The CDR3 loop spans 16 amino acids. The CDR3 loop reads CASSHHAGPRVETQYF. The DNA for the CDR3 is TGTGCCAGCAGCCACCATGCGGGACCTCGGGTGGAGACCCAGTACTTC.

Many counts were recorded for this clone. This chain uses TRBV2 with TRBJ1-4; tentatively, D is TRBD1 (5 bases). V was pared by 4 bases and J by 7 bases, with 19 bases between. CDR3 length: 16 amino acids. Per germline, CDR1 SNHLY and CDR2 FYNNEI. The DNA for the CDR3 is TGTGCCAGCAGTGCTGGGCAGGGCGGTTTGGGTGAAAAACTGTTTTTT. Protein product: CASSAGQGGLGEKLFF.

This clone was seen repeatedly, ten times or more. CDR3 protein: CAWSVREEQPQHF. The CDR3 DNA is TGTGCCTGGAGTGTACGGGAAGAACAGCCCCAGCATTTT. The V gene is TRBV30, the J gene TRBJ1-5; D is undetermined. V was pared by 0 bases and J by 7 bases, with 10 bases between. Germline loops: CDR1 GTSNPN, CDR2 SVGIG (reference sequence). This CDR3 spans 13 amino acids. The complete variable domain, with remaining parts taken from reference TRBV30 and TRBJ1-5, reads SQTIHQWPATLVQPVGSPLSLECTVEGTSNPNLYWYRQAAGRGLQLLFYSVGIGQISSEVPQNLSASRPQDRQFILSSKKLLLSDSGFYLCAWSVREEQPQHFGDGTRLSIL.